These 32 T cell receptor beta chains came from one sample sequenced in a study of T cell changes during pregnancy in multiple sclerosis. The data were produced by immunoSEQ multiplex PCR, yet TCRdb's version contains in-frame clones alone and is incomplete. The profile covers about 64,000 clones, with around nine tenths appearing a single time and more than 1.2% taken by the ten largest. Source: peripheral blood, taken in the second trimester of pregnancy. The receptors derive from a female donor with multiple sclerosis, enrolled in a pregnancy study.

V and J are TRBV14 and TRBJ2-3, with 8 bases fitting TRBD2. The CDR3 spans 17 residues. Unmatched junction bases numbered 8, after V lost 0 bases and J lost 3 bases. The germline V gene encodes CDR1 SGHDN and CDR2 FVKESK. DNA of the CDR3: TGTGCCAGCAGCCAAGATTATGGCGGGAGGTCAACAGATACGCAGTATTTT. Translation gives CASSQDYGGRSTDTQYF. Full variable domain (outside the CDR3, taken from reference TRBV14 and TRBJ2-3): EAGVTQFPSHSVIEKGQTVTLRCDPISGHDNLYWYRRVMGKEIKFLLHFVKESKQDESGMPNNRFLAERTGGTYSTLKVQPAELEDSGVYFCASSQDYGGRSTDTQYFGPGTRLTVL.

The chain joins TRBV30 to TRBJ2-3; TRBD2 matches 7 bases. J gave up 6 bases and V 1 base, and 10 bases lay outside the gene matches. The germline CDR1 and CDR2 sequences are GTSNPN and SVGIG (reference sequence). This CDR3 spans 15 amino acids. CDR3 in DNA: TGTGCCTGGAGTGCGGCTAGCGGTGGTATCGATACGCAGTATTTT. This encodes CAWSAASGGIDTQYF. Based on the CDR3 plus reference TRBV30 and TRBJ2-3, the full variable domain is SQTIHQWPATLVQPVGSPLSLECTVEGTSNPNLYWYRQAAGRGLQLLFYSVGIGQISSEVPQNLSASRPQDRQFILSSKKLLLSDSGFYLCAWSAASGGIDTQYFGPGTRLTVL.

The chain recombines TRBV6-4 with TRBJ2-7; 8 positions match TRBD1. The CDR3 spans 15 residues. V dropped 7 bases and J dropped 3; count of bases not matched to a gene: 11. Germline V gene lookup returns CDR1 MRHNA and CDR2 SNTAGT. CDR3 bases: TGTGCCAGCAAACCCGGGACAGGAAATTTCTACGAGCAGTACTTC. It specifies CASKPGTGNFYEQYF.

The chain uses TRBV10-3 and TRBJ1-4, with 7 nucleotides matching TRBD1. Germline CDR1 reads ENHRY; CDR2 reads SYGVKD. CDR3 size: 14 residues. The V gene end was trimmed by 3 bases and the J gene end by 8 bases; junction bases not matched to a gene: 6. The CDR3: CAISEGRGQEKLFF. DNA for the CDR3: TGTGCCATCAGTGAAGGAAGGGGGCAGGAAAAACTGTTTTTT.

The V gene is TRBV11-2, the J gene TRBJ1-3; TRBD1 aligns across 8 bases. J gave up 3 bases and V 5 bases, and 9 bases lay outside the gene matches. The germline gives CDR1 SGHAT, CDR2 FQNNGV. The length of the CDR3 is 16 residues. CDR3: CASSEPTGGFGNTIYF. Written as DNA, the CDR3 is TGTGCCAGCAGCGAACCTACAGGGGGATTTGGAAACACCATATATTTT.

This chain connects TRBV27 to TRBJ2-2; D uncertain. Germline assignment: CDR1 MNHEY and CDR2 SMNVEV (reference sequence). V lost 2 bases and J lost 4, with 8 bases in between. This CDR3 has 14 residues. CDR3 nucleotide sequence: TGTGCCAGCAGTTTAGTAGATACCACCGGGGAGCTGTTTTTT. Protein product: CASSLVDTTGELFF.

This clone was observed once. V usage is TRBV7-3 and J usage is TRBJ2-1, with 7 bases aligning to TRBD2. Germline CDR1 SGHTA, CDR2 FQGTGA. The CDR3 contains 14 residues. V shed 1 base, J shed 3 bases, and the junction held 0 bases outside the gene matches. Written as DNA, the CDR3 is TGTGCCAGCAGCTTAAGCGGGAGCTACAATGAGCAGTTCTTC. Translation: CASSLSGSYNEQFF.

This clone appeared a single time. The CDR3 DNA sequence: TGTGCCAGCAGCCAAGGGACTAGTAGCGGGGGAACCTACGAGCAGTACTTC. Protein: CASSQGTSSGGTYEQYF. This chain joins TRBV14 and TRBJ2-7; 9 bases align to TRBD2. V trimming: 1 base; J trimming: 2 bases; junction bases outside the gene matches: 9. The length of the CDR3 is 17 residues. Germline V gene data show CDR1 as SGHDN and CDR2 as FVKESK. The full variable domain, with the rest looked up from reference TRBV14 and TRBJ2-7, is EAGVTQFPSHSVIEKGQTVTLRCDPISGHDNLYWYRRVMGKEIKFLLHFVKESKQDESGMPNNRFLAERTGGTYSTLKVQPAELEDSGVYFCASSQGTSSGGTYEQYFGPGTRLTVT.

The rearrangement joins TRBV9 to TRBJ2-6, with D hard to call. Trimming pared 0 bases from V and 1 base from J, leaving 2 bases between. Germline CDR1 reads SGDLS; CDR2 reads YYNGEE. The CDR3 spans 14 residues. CDR3 nucleotides: TGTGCCAGCAGCGTAGTATCTGGGGCCAACGTCCTGACTTTC. Translation: CASSVVSGANVLTF.

This clone occurred a few times. The rearrangement joins TRBV5-5 to TRBJ2-7; 8 bases line up with TRBD1. V lost 3 bases and J lost 0; bases outside the gene matches: 2. The germline CDR1 and CDR2 sequences are SGHKS and YYEKEE (reference sequence). This CDR3 comprises 14 residues. This CDR3 is CASSWTGLSYEQYF. The CDR3 DNA reads as TGTGCCAGCAGCTGGACAGGGCTCTCCTACGAGCAGTACTTC.

The rearrangement joins TRBV7-8 to TRBJ1-4; 9 nucleotides match TRBD1. Looked up from germline, CDR1 is SGHVS and CDR2 is FQNEAQ. CDR3 length: 19 amino acids. Trimming removed 0 bases from V and 3 bases from J; junction bases left unmatched: 11. CDR3 coding DNA: TGTGCCAGCAGCTTAGCTGGGACAGGGAGGTTCGCGGCTAATGAAAAACTGTTTTTT. It encodes CASSLAGTGRFAANEKLFF.

CDR3 DNA sequence: TGCGCCAGCAGCCAAGATAACGGCGGGAGTCGAGATACGCAGTATTTT. Protein product: CASSQDNGGSRDTQYF. The V and J genes are TRBV4-1 and TRBJ2-3; 7 nucleotides agree with TRBD2. V was pared by 0 bases and J by 5 bases, with 8 bases of the junction left unmatched. Per germline, CDR1 MGHRA and CDR2 YSYEKL. The CDR3 runs to 16 residues.

The chain combines TRBV9 with TRBJ2-5; TRBD1 agrees at 7 bases. The junction had 9 bases not matched to a gene; V was cut back by 0 bases and J by 4 bases. This CDR3 contains 16 residues. The germline CDR1 and CDR2 sequences are SGDLS and YYNGEE. The DNA for the CDR3 is TGTGCCAGCAGCGTAGGAGAACAGGGGCGAGGAGAGACCCAGTACTTC. Encoded protein: CASSVGEQGRGETQYF. Using reference TRBV9 and TRBJ2-5 for the parts outside the CDR3, the full variable domain is DSGVTQTPKHLITATGQRVTLRCSPRSGDLSVYWYQQSLDQGLQFLIQYYNGEERAKGNILERFSAQQFPDLHSELNLSSLELGDSALYFCASSVGEQGRGETQYFGPGTRLLVL.

The chain recombines TRBV7-2 with TRBJ1-1; no clear D gene. The germline V gene has CDR1 SGHTA and CDR2 FQGNSA. The V end lost 7 bases, the J end lost 6 bases, and 15 bases lay between the germline ends. The CDR3 covers 13 residues. The CDR3 is CASTPVLAAEAFF. For the CDR3, the DNA is TGTGCCAGCACTCCCGTCCTAGCTGCTGAAGCTTTCTTT.

The V call is TRBV16, the J call TRBJ1-5; 7 bases align to TRBD1. Trimming took 0 bases from V and 4 from J; bases not matched to a gene: 3. Germline V gene sequence: CDR1 KGHSY, CDR2 FQNENV. The length of the CDR3 is 15 residues. CDR3: CASSQSGQANQPQHF. The CDR3 bases are TGTGCCAGCAGCCAATCCGGACAGGCGAATCAGCCCCAGCATTTT.

The chain employs TRBV11-1 and TRBJ2-7, with 7 nucleotides matching TRBD1. CDR1 and CDR2 from the germline V gene are SGHAT and FQDESV (reference sequence). Unmatched junction bases numbered 0, after V lost 0 bases and J lost 1 base. CDR3 length equals 14 residues. CDR3 protein: CASSLATGSYEQYF. CDR3 bases: TGTGCCAGCAGCTTAGCGACAGGGTCCTACGAGCAGTACTTC.

V is TRBV19 and J is TRBJ2-3, with 9 positions matching TRBD2. This CDR3 has 15 residues. V was clipped by 1 base and J by 6 bases; unmatched bases: 5. Germline-derived CDR1 and CDR2 are LNHDA and SQIVND (reference sequence). Written as DNA, the CDR3 is TGTGCCAGTAGTATAGGTGGGACTAGCCGTGATACGCAGTATTTT. This encodes CASSIGGTSRDTQYF.

V is TRBV27 and J is TRBJ2-7, with D perhaps matching TRBD2 (6 bases). V lost 2 bases and J 1 base, leaving 9 bases between the germline ends. CDR3 length: 14 residues. The germline V gene has CDR1 MNHEY and CDR2 SMNVEV (reference sequence). CDR3 nucleotides: TGTGCCAGCAGTTTAAGAGGGAGGTCCTACGAGCAGTACTTC. Its protein product is CASSLRGRSYEQYF.

The chain employs TRBV18 and TRBJ2-7; 10 bases match TRBD2. The trim removed 6 bases at V and 2 bases at J, leaving 7 bases unmatched. This CDR3 comprises 15 residues. CDR1 is KGHSH and CDR2 is LQKENI in the germline V gene. The CDR3 region has the DNA TGTGCCAGCTCGTCCACTAGCGGGAACACCTACGAGCAGTACTTC. Residues: CASSSTSGNTYEQYF.

The gene calls are TRBV6-5 and TRBJ1-5, with a weak D call TRBD1 (6 bases). The ends were cut back, 6 bases at V and 7 bases at J, with 13 bases in the middle. Germline V CDR1 and CDR2: MNHEY, SVGAGI. The CDR3 has 13 amino acids. The CDR3: CASSRDMDQPQHF. For the CDR3, the DNA is TGTGCCAGCAGCCGGGACATGGACCAGCCCCAGCATTTT.

The V gene is TRBV9, the J gene TRBJ2-7, with TRBD1 as a possible D gene (6 bases). Germline-derived CDR1 and CDR2 are SGDLS and YYNGEE. The CDR3 extends over 13 amino acids. The V end lost 3 bases, the J end lost 1 base, and 8 bases lay between the germline ends. The CDR3 DNA reads TGTGCCAGCAGCGAGGGGGTTTCCTACGAGCAGTACTTC. Amino acid sequence: CASSEGVSYEQYF.

The chain joins TRBV11-2 to TRBJ2-5, with D perhaps matching TRBD1 (5 bases). CDR3 length: 14 amino acids. The germline gives CDR1 SGHAT, CDR2 FQNNGV. V lost 5 bases and J lost 7, with 17 bases in between. For the CDR3, the DNA is TGTGCCAGCAGCCCGCTTAGGACACTGGGGACCCAGTACTTC. The encoded protein is CASSPLRTLGTQYF.

This clone was seen just once. The chain employs TRBV30 and TRBJ2-2; TRBD1 agrees at 7 bases. The germline gives CDR1 GTSNPN, CDR2 SVGIG (reference sequence). This CDR3 has 12 residues. J gave up 13 bases and V 8 bases, and 13 bases lay outside the gene matches. In DNA, the CDR3 is TGTGCCGGCGAACAGGGGCTCGGGCGGCTGTTTTTT. Protein product: CAGEQGLGRLFF.

V and J are TRBV6-1 and TRBJ1-1; 9 bases are a match to TRBD1. The V gene end was trimmed by 3 bases and the J gene end by 7 bases; junction bases not matched to a gene: 0. Germline CDR1 MNHNS, CDR2 SASEGT. The CDR3 is made up of 12 amino acids. CDR3 sequence: CASSEDRGEAFF. The CDR3 DNA follows: TGTGCCAGCAGTGAGGACAGGGGTGAAGCTTTCTTT.

This clone has just a few counts. The chain employs TRBV29-1 and TRBJ1-1; 7 bases are a match to TRBD1. Germline V gives CDR1 SQVTM, CDR2 ANQGSEA. This CDR3 is built from 14 residues. V shed 3 bases and J 0 bases; nucleotides not matched to a gene: 4. CDR3 region: CSVDTGVMNTEAFF. DNA of the CDR3: TGCAGCGTTGATACAGGGGTCATGAACACTGAAGCTTTCTTT.

This clone came up once. This chain joins TRBV6-1 and TRBJ1-2, with TRBD1 matching over 7 bases. In germline, CDR1 is MNHNS, CDR2 SASEGT. The CDR3 runs to 15 residues. The V segment lost 2 bases and the J segment 8 bases; nucleotides outside the gene matches: 11. The CDR3 protein is CASSEPGQPTSGYTF. The CDR3 DNA reads TGTGCCAGCAGTGAACCGGGACAGCCAACCTCGGGCTACACCTTC.

This rearrangement joins TRBV5-6 to TRBJ2-7, with D possibly TRBD1 on 6 matching bases. The V and J ends lost 4 bases and 0 bases respectively, with 11 bases between them. Germline CDR1 and CDR2: SGHDT and YYEEEE. This CDR3 spans 14 amino acids. The chain's CDR3 is CASSRTESSYEQYF. The CDR3 DNA follows: TGTGCCAGCAGCAGGACAGAGAGCTCCTACGAGCAGTACTTC.

This rearrangement joins TRBV28 to TRBJ2-2, with no clear D. The CDR3 has 15 residues. Per germline, CDR1 MDHEN and CDR2 SYDVKM. V was pared by 2 bases and J by 2 bases, with 9 bases between. CDR3 DNA: TGTGCCAGCAGTTTAGCCAGCGATAACACCGGGGAGCTGTTTTTT. It codes for CASSLASDNTGELFF.

The rearrangement uses TRBV4-2 and TRBJ2-7; 14 bases map to TRBD2. Trimming cost V 1 base and J 2 bases; bases outside gene matches: 10. Germline V gene data show CDR1 as LGHNA and CDR2 as YNFKEQ. This CDR3 comprises 19 residues. CDR3 DNA sequence: TGTGCCAGCAGCCAAGGAGCAACCGGGACTAGCGGGAGCCCCTACGAGCAGTACTTC. It specifies CASSQGATGTSGSPYEQYF.

The rearrangement joins TRBV2 to TRBJ2-5; 9 bases fit TRBD1. Germline CDR1 reads SNHLY; CDR2 reads FYNNEI. The CDR3 consists of 15 residues. J gave up 3 bases and V 0 bases, and 2 bases lay outside the gene matches. The CDR3 DNA reads as TGTGCCAGCAGTGAAGCGCGGACAGGGGAAGAGACCCAGTACTTC. This sequence encodes CASSEARTGEETQYF.

V gene TRBV7-3 combines with J gene TRBJ2-7, with 7 nucleotides matching TRBD2. Germline loops: CDR1 SGHTA, CDR2 FQGTGA. Unmatched junction bases numbered 5, after V lost 1 base and J lost 5 bases. The CDR3 consists of 14 residues. The CDR3 nucleotides are TGTGCCAGCAGCTTAAGCGGGAGTATCGACGAGCAGTACTTC. Amino acids: CASSLSGSIDEQYF.

The V call is TRBV6-1, the J call TRBJ2-1; D not resolved. V shed 5 bases and J shed 7 bases, with 15 bases lying between them. This CDR3 spans 14 amino acids. Germline-derived CDR1 and CDR2 are MNHNS and SASEGT. The CDR3 reads CASSSSYVLNEQFF. CDR3 sequence (DNA): TGTGCCAGCAGTTCGAGTTATGTTCTGAATGAGCAGTTCTTC.